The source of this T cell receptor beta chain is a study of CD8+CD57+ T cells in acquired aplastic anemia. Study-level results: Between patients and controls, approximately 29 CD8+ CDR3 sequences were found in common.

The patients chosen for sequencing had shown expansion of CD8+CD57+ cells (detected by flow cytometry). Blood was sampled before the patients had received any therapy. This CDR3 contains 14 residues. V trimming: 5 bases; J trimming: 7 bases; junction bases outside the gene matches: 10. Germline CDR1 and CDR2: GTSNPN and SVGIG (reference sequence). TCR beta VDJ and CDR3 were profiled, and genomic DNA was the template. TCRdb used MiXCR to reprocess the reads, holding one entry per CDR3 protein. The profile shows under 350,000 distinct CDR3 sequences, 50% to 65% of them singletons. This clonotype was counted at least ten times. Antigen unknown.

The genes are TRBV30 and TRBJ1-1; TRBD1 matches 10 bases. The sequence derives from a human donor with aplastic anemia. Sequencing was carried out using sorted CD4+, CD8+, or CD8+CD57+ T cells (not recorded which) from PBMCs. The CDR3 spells CAWRPGQGTYEAFF. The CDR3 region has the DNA TGTGCCTGGCGACCGGGACAGGGGACGTATGAAGCTTTCTTT.